What follows is one T cell receptor (beta chain) and its context. Its antigen remains unidentified. The entry originates in a study of shared clonotypes between healthy human individuals. The assay was carried out at the deep level. It was across several immunoSEQ plates that each subset's genomic DNA was evenly split. The assay was immunoSEQ multiplex PCR, and TCRdb's table has in-frame clones only and misses some. The data contain 450,000 to 600,000 clones, 79% of them singletons. Around 83 million PBMCs served as the genomic DNA source for unsorted samples. Study conclusions and caveats: Represented genetic and exposure-history diversity was restricted by having few donors.

V lost 5 bases to trimming and J lost 2 bases; unmatched junction nucleotides: 4. In germline, CDR1 is MNHNY, CDR2 SVGAGI (reference sequence). This CDR3 spans 14 amino acids. V and J are TRBV6-6 and TRBJ1-1; 8 bases line up with TRBD1. Material for sequencing was PBMCs. This receptor was taken from a woman aged 40 to 50 in good health. Some clones in this sample may be carry-over from other donors' samples. The CDR3 sequence: CASSRQGLNTEAFF. The DNA of the CDR3 is TGTGCCAGCAGTCGACAGGGGCTCAACACTGAAGCTTTCTTT.